These 28 T cell receptor beta chains were sequenced from one sample in a study. TCRdb ran MiXCR on the 5' RACE reads and lists one entry per CDR3 protein. The sample includes approximately 53,000 distinct CDR3 sequences, 25% to 30% of them seen just once. The sample comprised tumor-infiltrating memory CD4+ T cells sorted from the breast tumor. Subset described: memory CD4+ T cells, CD4+CD45RO+CD25-. The receptors here all came from a female donor with breast cancer.

This rearrangement joins TRBV29-1 to TRBJ2-5; 9 nucleotides line up with TRBD2. CDR3 length: 13 amino acids. Trimming at V came to 4 bases and at J to 5 bases, leaving 5 bases not matched to a gene. Germline V lookup: CDR1 SQVTM, CDR2 ANQGSEA. The CDR3 sequence is CSVVAGVAETQYF. The CDR3 nucleotides read TGCAGCGTTGTAGCGGGAGTGGCGGAGACCCAGTACTTC.

V gene TRBV29-1 combines with J gene TRBJ2-1; 13 bases map to TRBD2. CDR3 size: 14 residues. V was clipped by 6 bases and J by 9 bases; unmatched bases: 8. Per germline, CDR1 SQVTM and CDR2 ANQGSEA. The CDR3: CSVAPGLAGTEQFF. The CDR3 DNA follows: TGCAGCGTAGCCCCGGGACTAGCGGGAACTGAGCAGTTCTTC.

This clonotype is classed as medium-sized. This chain connects TRBV6-5 to TRBJ2-3; 11 bases agree with TRBD2. The J segment lost 2 bases and the V segment lost 0 bases, leaving 4 bases of the junction unmatched. Germline V lookup: CDR1 MNHEY, CDR2 SVGAGI. This CDR3 has 17 amino acids. The CDR3 sequence: CASSYSTSGSYTDTQYF. CDR3 DNA: TGTGCCAGCAGTTACTCCACTAGCGGGAGTTACACAGATACGCAGTATTTT.

This clonotype was seen a few times. This chain links TRBV6-2 or TRBV6-3 with TRBJ1-2; 7 nucleotides line up with TRBD1. CDR3 length equals 13 residues. V lost 8 bases to trimming and J lost 4 bases; unmatched junction nucleotides: 7. CDR1 is MNHEY and CDR2 is SVGEGT in the germline V gene. CDR3: CASGYRGSYGYTF. CDR3 sequence (DNA): TGTGCCAGCGGCTACAGGGGAAGCTATGGCTACACCTTC.

This chain joins TRBV28 and TRBJ2-7; 11 bases are shared with TRBD2. This CDR3 contains 14 residues. Unmatched junction bases numbered 2, after V lost 5 bases and J lost 2 bases. Germline CDR1 MDHEN, CDR2 SYDVKM. The CDR3, as DNA: TGTGCCAGCAGTCTAGCGGGGGGAACCTACGAGCAGTACTTC. Translating it yields CASSLAGGTYEQYF.

There are a few counts of this clonotype. The genes are TRBV9 and TRBJ2-2; D may correspond to TRBD1 or TRBD2 (6 bases each). Germline V lookup: CDR1 SGDLS, CDR2 YYNGEE. This CDR3 contains 14 residues. V lost 4 bases to trimming and J lost 7 bases, with 14 bases between them. Here the CDR3 reads CASSPRRGDGELFF. The DNA for the CDR3 is TGTGCCAGCAGCCCCAGAAGGGGGGACGGGGAGCTGTTTTTT. The full variable domain, completed using reference TRBV9 and TRBJ2-2, is DSGVTQTPKHLITATGQRVTLRCSPRSGDLSVYWYQQSLDQGLQFLIQYYNGEERAKGNILERFSAQQFPDLHSELNLSSLELGDSALYFCASSPRRGDGELFFGEGSRLTVL.

As to this clonotype: Mismatch with germline at one junction end may stem from a read error. The chain carries TRBV7-2 and TRBJ2-2; D is tentatively TRBD1 or TRBD2 (6 bases each). Germline lookup yields CDR1 SGHTA and CDR2 FQGNSA. This CDR3 has 15 amino acids. For the CDR3, the DNA is TGTGCCAGCAGCTTAGGGGGGGCGGGCACCGGGGAGCCGTTTTTT. Translating gives CASSLGGAGTGEPFF.

The rearrangement joins TRBV18 to TRBJ1-6; possibly TRBD1 for D (5 bases). V lost 2 bases, J lost 9 bases, and 11 bases lay in between. Germline V lookup: CDR1 KGHSH, CDR2 LQKENI. This CDR3 comprises 14 residues. CDR3 coding DNA: TGTGCCAGCTCACCAGAGGGTCAGGGTTCACCCCTCCACTTT. Translating it yields CASSPEGQGSPLHF. Using reference TRBV18 and TRBJ1-6 for the parts outside the CDR3, the full variable domain is NAGVMQNPRHLVRRRGQEARLRCSPMKGHSHVYWYRQLPEEGLKFMVYLQKENIIDESGMPKERFSAEFPKEGPSILRIQQVVRGDSAAYFCASSPEGQGSPLHFGNGTRLTVT.

This clonotype was counted a few times. V and J are TRBV5-1 and TRBJ2-1; 11 nucleotides line up with TRBD2. In germline, CDR1 is SGHRS, CDR2 YFSETQ. The junction had 7 bases not matched to a gene; V was cut back by 7 bases and J by 7 bases. CDR3 length: 14 amino acids. The CDR3: CASRGTSGANEQFF. The DNA of the CDR3 is TGCGCCAGCCGCGGGACTAGCGGAGCTAATGAGCAGTTCTTC.

This clonotype was picked up a small number of times. The chain couples TRBV5-6 to TRBJ2-7; D unresolved. V lost 4 bases and J 2 bases, leaving 13 bases between the germline ends. Germline V gene lookup returns CDR1 SGHDT and CDR2 YYEEEE. The CDR3 is 14 residues long. CDR3 in amino acids: CASSGPPLAYEQYF. The CDR3 region has the DNA TGTGCCAGCAGCGGCCCCCCCTTGGCCTACGAGCAGTACTTC.

The chain is built from TRBV4-3 and TRBJ1-2; D perhaps matches TRBD1 (5 bases). The germline V gene has CDR1 LGHNA and CDR2 YSLEER. Deletions cut 4 bases from V and 4 bases from J, with 10 bases between. This CDR3 comprises 13 residues. Here the CDR3 reads CASSPDGGYGYTF. CDR3 DNA: TGCGCCAGCAGCCCAGATGGGGGCTATGGCTACACCTTC.

A few counts support this clonotype. J is TRBJ2-7 and V is TRBV5-5, with D tentatively TRBD2 (5 bases). V was pared by 0 bases and J by 3 bases, with 7 bases between. The CDR3 is 13 residues long. CDR1 and CDR2 (germline): SGHKS, YYEKEE (reference sequence). The CDR3 loop is CASSLVGDYEQYF. The CDR3, as DNA: TGTGCCAGCAGCTTGGTGGGAGACTACGAGCAGTACTTC.

This clonotype was detected only a few times. This CDR3 reads CASNPDGLSSYNEQFF. The CDR3 DNA reads TGTGCCAGCAACCCGGACGGACTGAGCTCCTACAATGAGCAGTTCTTC. The chain uses TRBV6-5 and TRBJ2-1, with D possibly matching TRBD2 (5 bases). The CDR3 contains 16 residues. V dropped 7 bases and J dropped 0 bases, with 16 bases sitting between them. Germline lookup yields CDR1 MNHEY and CDR2 SVGAGI.

This clonotype has only a few counts. V and J are TRBV9 and TRBJ1-1, with 7 bases fitting TRBD1. This CDR3 is built from 15 residues. V shed 4 bases and J 0 bases; nucleotides not matched to a gene: 6. The germline gives CDR1 SGDLS, CDR2 YYNGEE. The CDR3 loop is CASSQTTGMNTEAFF. In DNA, the CDR3 is TGTGCCAGCAGCCAGACGACAGGGATGAACACTGAAGCTTTCTTT.

This clonotype came up a few times. V usage is TRBV7-8 and J usage is TRBJ1-4; no firm D call. The CDR3 is 15 residues long. V was pared by 5 bases and J by 1 base, with 11 bases between. From germline, CDR1 is SGHVS and CDR2 FQNEAQ. In DNA, the CDR3 is TGTGCCAGCAGCCCTGCTGGCAGAACTAATGAAAAACTGTTTTTT. It is translated as CASSPAGRTNEKLFF.

This clonotype has more than one count but fewer than ten. The chain's CDR3 is CATSDTNISSYNEQFF. In nucleotides, the CDR3 is TGTGCCACCAGTGATACAAACATCAGCTCCTACAATGAGCAGTTCTTC. The V gene is TRBV24-1, the J gene TRBJ2-1; no clear D gene. V was trimmed by 3 bases and J by 0 bases, leaving 11 bases between them. CDR1 is KGHDR, CDR2 SFDVKD, per germline. This CDR3 is 16 amino acids long.

The genes are TRBV7-2 and TRBJ1-3, with D hard to call. Trimming stripped 6 bases from V and 4 bases from J, with 7 bases between. Looked up from germline, CDR1 is SGHTA and CDR2 is FQGNSA. The length of the CDR3 is 12 residues. The chain's CDR3 is CASSSQGNTIYF. In DNA form, the CDR3 reads TGTGCCAGCAGTTCCCAGGGAAACACCATATATTTT.

This clonotype was seen a few times. J is TRBJ2-3 and V is TRBV27, with D possibly matching TRBD1 (5 bases). Germline values: CDR1 MNHEY, CDR2 SMNVEV (reference sequence). This CDR3 has 13 residues. The V and J ends lost 9 bases and 4 bases respectively, with 14 bases between them. Here the CDR3 reads CASQSQGADTQYF. The CDR3 DNA reads TGTGCCAGTCAGAGCCAGGGCGCAGATACGCAGTATTTT.

On this clonotype: A read error may produce the germline difference seen at one junction end. The V gene is TRBV2, the J gene TRBJ1-5, with unresolved D. The CDR3 spans 14 residues. Germline-derived CDR1 and CDR2 are SNHLY and FYNNEI. Here the CDR3 reads CGGRRPYSNQPQHF. The CDR3 DNA follows: TGCGGTGGTCGGCGCCCATATAGCAATCAGCCCCAGCATTTT.

This rearrangement joins TRBV20-1 to TRBJ2-5, with a tentative D call TRBD2 (5 bases). V lost 4 bases to trimming and J lost 4 bases, with 16 bases between them. This CDR3 contains 14 residues. Per the germline V gene, CDR1 is DFQATT and CDR2 is SNEGSKA (reference sequence). The CDR3 reads CSATPGGSLETQYF. In DNA, the CDR3 is TGCAGTGCTACCCCCGGAGGATCTCTAGAGACCCAGTACTTC.

The genes are TRBV7-3 and TRBJ2-3, with D uncertain. V lost 2 bases, J lost 4 bases, and 7 bases lay in between. This CDR3 has 13 residues. Germline V lookup: CDR1 SGHTA, CDR2 FQGTGA. Written as DNA, the CDR3 is TGTGCCAGCAGCTTAGAGTCAGCAGATACGCAGTATTTT. This gives the protein CASSLESADTQYF.

This clonotype was seen a few times. The chain employs TRBV20-1 and TRBJ2-5; 7 bases are a match to TRBD2. Germline V CDR1 and CDR2: DFQATT, SNEGSKA (reference sequence). The V gene end was trimmed by 4 bases and the J gene end by 0 bases; junction bases not matched to a gene: 8. The CDR3 consists of 15 residues. For the CDR3, the DNA is TGCAGTGCTACTCAACCCCGGGGGGACCAAGAGACCCAGTACTTC. Protein product: CSATQPRGDQETQYF.

This clonotype was recorded a few times. V gene TRBV28 combines with J gene TRBJ1-1; D is ambiguous. Per the germline V gene, CDR1 is MDHEN and CDR2 is SYDVKM. The V end was cut by 1 base, the J end by 1 base, with 7 bases between. The CDR3 is 14 residues long. In DNA, the CDR3 is TGTGCCAGCAGTTTATACGACGGGAACACTGAAGCTTTCTTT. Its translation is CASSLYDGNTEAFF.

This clonotype was observed once. The chain has TRBV7-3 and TRBJ2-7; D possibly corresponds to TRBD1 (5 bases). CDR3 size: 17 residues. The germline V gene encodes CDR1 SGHTA and CDR2 FQGTGA. V shed 1 base and J shed 3 bases, with 19 bases lying between them. CDR3 amino acids: CASSLKAPQTDRYEQYF. CDR3 bases: TGTGCCAGCAGCTTAAAGGCGCCCCAGACAGACCGCTACGAGCAGTACTTC.

This chain links TRBV20-1 with TRBJ2-1; 7 nucleotides align to TRBD2. The CDR3 consists of 14 residues. Germline assignment: CDR1 DFQATT and CDR2 SNEGSKA (reference sequence). V dropped 7 bases and J dropped 4; count of bases not matched to a gene: 10. The CDR3 nucleotides are TGCAGTGTAGCCCCTAGCGGAGATTACAATGAGCAGTTCTTC. It specifies CSVAPSGDYNEQFF.

The sample holds many counts of this clonotype. The chain recombines TRBV29-1 with TRBJ1-5; D unresolved. Germline V gene sequence: CDR1 SQVTM, CDR2 ANQGSEA. The length of the CDR3 is 14 residues. V gave up 7 bases and J gave up 1 base, with 14 bases separating them. The CDR3 nucleotides are TGCAGCGCCTGCCAAGGATCGAGCAATCAGCCCCAGCATTTT. It is translated as CSACQGSSNQPQHF.

In its sample, this clonotype was seen a few times. The chain has TRBV27 and TRBJ2-3; possibly TRBD1 for D (6 bases). Germline V gene data show CDR1 as MNHEY and CDR2 as SMNVEV (reference sequence). CDR3 length: 13 residues. The germline V and J ends were trimmed by 6 bases and 4 bases, with 11 bases remaining between them. The CDR3 coding sequence is TGTGCCAGCAGACAGGGTTCTCCAGATACGCAGTATTTT. Translated: CASRQGSPDTQYF.

The genes are TRBV18 and TRBJ2-7; 8 bases agree with TRBD1. Germline V gene data show CDR1 as KGHSH and CDR2 as LQKENI. This CDR3 contains 17 residues. V dropped 2 bases and J dropped 2; count of bases not matched to a gene: 11. The CDR3 loop is CASSPLGGTGIPYEQYF. For the CDR3, the DNA is TGTGCCAGCTCACCATTAGGCGGGACAGGCATACCCTACGAGCAGTACTTC.